Reported below is one T cell receptor (beta chain). Original processing methods: Amplification with reference gene primers provided the estimates of nucleated cell counts. Here immunoSEQ multiplex PCR was the method, and the copy in TCRdb shows in-frame clones only, minus some. V, J and clone size were drawn from that table, and D and trimming were deduced from the DNA. Counted here are approximately 120,000 clones, more than 65% occurring once; the ten biggest clones make up 25%. Losses at the gene ends were 4 bases for V and 3 bases for J; bases not matched to a gene: 4. From germline, CDR1 is KGHSH and CDR2 LQKENI. The length of the CDR3 is 14 residues. This record comes from a study of blood T cell repertoires in COVID-19. The wider study: Italy, Spain and the United States were the sources of the convalescent and acute COVID-19 samples. Sample material is recorded as cDNA or gDNA derived from T cells, B-cell-depleted T cells, or PBMCs.

This receptor was identified in a human donor in a cohort sampled during active COVID-19. Sequences were obtained from peripheral blood. This sequence joins TRBV18 and TRBJ2-3; 7 positions match TRBD1. The CDR3 coding sequence is TGTGCCAGCTCACTTCAACAGGGGACAGATACGCAGTATTTT. It codes for CASSLQQGTDTQYF.